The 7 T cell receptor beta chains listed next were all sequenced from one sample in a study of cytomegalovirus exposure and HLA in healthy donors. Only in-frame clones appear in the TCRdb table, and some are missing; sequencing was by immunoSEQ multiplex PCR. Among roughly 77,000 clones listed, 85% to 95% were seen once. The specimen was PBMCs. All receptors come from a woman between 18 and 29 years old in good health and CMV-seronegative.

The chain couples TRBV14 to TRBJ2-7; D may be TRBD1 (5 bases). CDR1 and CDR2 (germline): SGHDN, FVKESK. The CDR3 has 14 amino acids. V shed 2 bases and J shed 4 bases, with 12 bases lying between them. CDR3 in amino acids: CASSQTYDSYEQYF. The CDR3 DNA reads TGTGCCAGCAGCCAAACATACGACAGTTACGAGCAGTACTTC.

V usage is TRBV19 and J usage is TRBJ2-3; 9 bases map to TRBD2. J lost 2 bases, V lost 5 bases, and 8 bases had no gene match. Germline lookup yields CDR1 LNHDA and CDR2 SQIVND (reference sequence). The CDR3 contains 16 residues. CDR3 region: CASSPLAGHVTDTQYF. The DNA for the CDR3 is TGTGCCAGTAGTCCGCTAGCGGGGCATGTCACAGATACGCAGTATTTT.

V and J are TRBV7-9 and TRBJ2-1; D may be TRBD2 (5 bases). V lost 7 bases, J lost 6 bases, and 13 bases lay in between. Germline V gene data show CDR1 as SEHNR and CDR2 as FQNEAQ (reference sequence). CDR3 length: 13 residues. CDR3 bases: TGTGCCAGCATCCCTCTTACTAGCAATGAGCAGTTCTTC. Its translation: CASIPLTSNEQFF.

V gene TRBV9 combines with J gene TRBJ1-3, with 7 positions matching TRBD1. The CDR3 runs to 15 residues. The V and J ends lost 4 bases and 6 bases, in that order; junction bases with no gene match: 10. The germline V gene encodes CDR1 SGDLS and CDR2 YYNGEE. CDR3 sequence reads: CASSQTGMVANTIYF. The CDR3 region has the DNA TGTGCCAGCAGCCAGACAGGGATGGTGGCAAACACCATATATTTT. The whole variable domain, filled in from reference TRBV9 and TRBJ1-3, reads DSGVTQTPKHLITATGQRVTLRCSPRSGDLSVYWYQQSLDQGLQFLIQYYNGEERAKGNILERFSAQQFPDLHSELNLSSLELGDSALYFCASSQTGMVANTIYFGEGSWLTVV.

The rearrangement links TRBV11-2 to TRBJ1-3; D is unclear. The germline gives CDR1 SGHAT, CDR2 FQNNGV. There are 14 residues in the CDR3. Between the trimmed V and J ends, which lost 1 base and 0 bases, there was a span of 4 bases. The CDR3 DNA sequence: TGTGCCAGCAGCTTAGGTAGCTCTGGAAACACCATATATTTT. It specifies CASSLGSSGNTIYF.

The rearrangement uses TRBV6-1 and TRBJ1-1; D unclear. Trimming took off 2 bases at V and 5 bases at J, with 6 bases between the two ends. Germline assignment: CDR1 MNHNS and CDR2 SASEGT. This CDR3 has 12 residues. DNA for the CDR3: TGTGCCAGCAGTGAATGGAGGACTGAAGCTTTCTTT. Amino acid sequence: CASSEWRTEAFF.

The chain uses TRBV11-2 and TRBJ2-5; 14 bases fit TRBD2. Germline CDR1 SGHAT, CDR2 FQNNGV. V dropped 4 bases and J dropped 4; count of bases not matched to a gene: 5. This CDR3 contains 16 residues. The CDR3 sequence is CASSYGLAGGGETQYF. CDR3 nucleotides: TGTGCCAGCAGCTACGGACTAGCGGGAGGAGGAGAGACCCAGTACTTC.